A single sample gave rise to the 24 T cell receptor beta chains below, sequenced in a study of control samples from healthy donors and cancer patients. Assay: immunoSEQ multiplex PCR; the TCRdb copy retains only in-frame clones and omits some. The table records fewer than 200,000 clones, 90% to 95% of them present only once. Source material: blood. The source is a man aged 25-45 years in good health.

This chain joins TRBV6-1 and TRBJ2-7; 13 nucleotides match TRBD2. This CDR3 has 16 amino acids. Germline V gene sequence: CDR1 MNHNS, CDR2 SASEGT. V lost 3 bases, J lost 7 bases, and 9 bases stayed unmatched. DNA for the CDR3: TGTGCCAGCAGTGAGCCCGGACTAGCGGGGGTTCCTGAGCAGTACTTC. Its protein is CASSEPGLAGVPEQYF.

The count of this clone is one. The rearrangement links TRBV5-5 to TRBJ1-1; D uncertain. Per the germline V gene, CDR1 is SGHKS and CDR2 is YYEKEE (reference sequence). This CDR3 has 13 residues. Trimming shortened V by 3 bases and J by 1 base, and 7 bases separated the two germline ends. For the CDR3, the DNA is TGTGCCAGCAGCTGGGCGGCGAACACTGAAGCTTTCTTT. Its translation is CASSWAANTEAFF. The full variable domain, its missing parts supplied by reference TRBV5-5 and TRBJ1-1, is DAGVTQSPTHLIKTRGQQVTLRCSPISGHKSVSWYQQVLGQGPQFIFQYYEKEERGRGNFPDRFSARQFPNYSSELNVNALLLGDSALYLCASSWAANTEAFFGQGTRLTVV.

The V and J genes are TRBV6-5 and TRBJ1-2; tentatively, D is TRBD1 (5 bases). The CDR3 runs to 12 residues. CDR1 and CDR2 (germline): MNHEY, SVGAGI. V shed 6 bases and J shed 3 bases, with 8 bases lying between them. This CDR3 reads CASRGRDYGYTF. The CDR3 bases are TGTGCCAGCAGGGGGCGCGACTATGGCTACACCTTC.

CDR3 nucleotides: TGTGCCAGCAGCCGGGGAGTTATTTATGGCTACACCTTC. Its protein product is CASSRGVIYGYTF. The gene calls are TRBV6-5 and TRBJ1-2, with D unclear. This CDR3 is 13 amino acids long. Germline lookup yields CDR1 MNHEY and CDR2 SVGAGI. The V and J ends lost 6 bases and 5 bases respectively, with 13 bases between them.

The chain employs TRBV14 and TRBJ2-1; D gene ambiguous. There are 13 residues in the CDR3. Trimming stripped 1 base from V and 7 bases from J, with 8 bases between. CDR1 and CDR2 from the germline V gene are SGHDN and FVKESK. Written as DNA, the CDR3 is TGTGCCAGCAGCCAAGCTGACGTTAATGAGCAGTTCTTC. It encodes CASSQADVNEQFF. Full variable domain (missing parts from reference TRBV14 and TRBJ2-1): EAGVTQFPSHSVIEKGQTVTLRCDPISGHDNLYWYRRVMGKEIKFLLHFVKESKQDESGMPNNRFLAERTGGTYSTLKVQPAELEDSGVYFCASSQADVNEQFFGPGTRLTVL.

The chain uses TRBV7-9 and TRBJ2-1, with D possibly being TRBD1 (5 bases). Germline CDR1 SEHNR, CDR2 FQNEAQ (reference sequence). The CDR3 contains 16 residues. V dropped 5 bases and J dropped 2 bases, with 16 bases sitting between them. The CDR3 bases are TGTGCCAGCAGCACAGAGTACAGGACCCCCTACAATGAGCAGTTCTTC. This gives the protein CASSTEYRTPYNEQFF.

This chain connects TRBV6-2 or TRBV6-3 to TRBJ2-5, with D unresolved. The V end lost 1 base, the J end lost 2 bases, and 8 bases lay between the germline ends. CDR1 MNHEY and CDR2 SVGEGT come from the germline V gene. The CDR3 runs 14 residues. CDR3 nucleotide sequence: TGTGCCAGCAGTTACTTGGGCAGGCAAGAGACCCAGTACTTC. This translates into CASSYLGRQETQYF.

The chain has TRBV9 and TRBJ2-5; 7 nucleotides line up with TRBD2. The germline V gene encodes CDR1 SGDLS and CDR2 YYNGEE. There are 15 residues in the CDR3. J was trimmed by 5 bases and V by 0 bases; bases with no gene match: 7. CDR3 sequence reads: CASSVEAGVGETQYF. The CDR3 nucleotides are TGTGCCAGCAGCGTAGAGGCGGGAGTGGGGGAGACCCAGTACTTC.

CDR3 sequence reads: CASSLVPGSGSPLHF. CDR3 coding DNA: TGTGCCAGCAGCTTGGTGCCAGGGTCGGGGTCACCCCTCCACTTT. The genes are TRBV5-6 and TRBJ1-6; possible D gene TRBD1, 5 bases. The CDR3 has 15 residues. Between the trimmed V and J ends, which lost 0 bases and 10 bases, there was a span of 14 bases. Germline V lookup: CDR1 SGHDT, CDR2 YYEEEE.

The chain employs TRBV15 and TRBJ2-1; D is uncertain. Germline lookup yields CDR1 LNHNV and CDR2 YYDKDF (reference sequence). The CDR3 runs 16 residues. V shed 0 bases and J shed 1 base, with 10 bases lying between them. The CDR3 sequence is CATSRDGHRSYNEQFF. The CDR3, as DNA: TGTGCCACCAGCAGAGATGGCCACAGATCCTACAATGAGCAGTTCTTC.

This clone has only one observation. V is TRBV5-1 and J is TRBJ2-5; tentative D call: TRBD2 (5 bases). CDR1 is SGHRS and CDR2 is YFSETQ in the germline V gene. Trimming cost V 5 bases and J 0 bases, with 8 bases left between them. The CDR3 runs 13 residues. CDR3 coding DNA: TGCGCCAGCAGGAGCGGAGACCAAGAGACCCAGTACTTC. Its translation: CASRSGDQETQYF.

V usage is TRBV30 and J usage is TRBJ2-2, with TRBD2 matching 8 bases. The J segment lost 4 bases and the V segment lost 2 bases, leaving 6 bases of the junction unmatched. This CDR3 contains 15 residues. The V gene's germline CDR1 is GTSNPN and CDR2 SVGIG (reference sequence). CDR3 DNA: TGTGCCTGGAGTCAAGCGGGAGTTGGCACCGGGGAGCTGTTTTTT. It is translated as CAWSQAGVGTGELFF.

The rearrangement links TRBV10-3 to TRBJ2-1, with TRBD2 matching 12 bases. In germline, CDR1 is ENHRY, CDR2 SYGVKD. The trim removed 3 bases at V and 2 bases at J, leaving 8 bases unmatched. The CDR3 totals 18 residues. The CDR3 DNA is TGTGCCATCAGTGACTCCGGGACTAGCGGGTCCGCCTACAATGAGCAGTTCTTC. Its translation is CAISDSGTSGSAYNEQFF.

V usage is TRBV12-2 and J usage is TRBJ1-4; the table's D gene call, TRBD1, was not cross checked with the DNA. TRBV12-2 is described as a pseudogene. This CDR3 has 18 residues. CDR3 nucleotides: TGTGCAAGTCGCTTAATACCGGGACAGGGGGCAACTAATGAAAAACTGTTTTTT. Encoded protein: CASRLIPGQGATNEKLFF.

In this sample, this clone turned up once. The CDR3 DNA reads TGCGCCAGCAGCTTGGAAGGAGGGGCCAGGGAAAAACTGTTTTTT. Amino acid sequence: CASSLEGGAREKLFF. V and J are TRBV5-1 and TRBJ1-4; D possibly corresponds to TRBD1 (5 bases). The CDR3 runs 15 residues. V lost 0 bases to trimming and J lost 8 bases, with 14 bases between them. Germline V gene lookup returns CDR1 SGHRS and CDR2 YFSETQ. The entire variable domain, with the rest obtained from reference TRBV5-1 and TRBJ1-4, is as follows: KAGVTQTPRYLIKTRGQQVTLSCSPISGHRSVSWYQQTPGQGLQFLFEYFSETQRNKGNFPGRFSGRQFSNSRSEMNVSTLELGDSALYLCASSLEGGAREKLFFGSGTQLSVL.

The gene calls are TRBV7-2 and TRBJ1-1, with a weak D call TRBD1 (6 bases). The CDR3 extends over 14 amino acids. V was pared by 7 bases and J by 5 bases, with 17 bases between. Germline CDR1 SGHTA, CDR2 FQGNSA. CDR3 in DNA: TGTGCCAGCACCTTCCCAGGGGCAGGGACTGAAGCTTTCTTT. It codes for CASTFPGAGTEAFF. The variable domain in full, completed from reference TRBV7-2 and TRBJ1-1, reads GAGVSQSPSNKVTEKGKDVELRCDPISGHTALYWYRQSLGQGLEFLIYFQGNSAPDKSGLPSDRFSAERTGGSVSTLTIQRTQQEDSAVYLCASTFPGAGTEAFFGQGTRLTVV.

This rearrangement joins TRBV28 to TRBJ1-5; TRBD1 matches at 9 bases. CDR3 length: 15 amino acids. The V gene's germline CDR1 is MDHEN and CDR2 SYDVKM. V lost 4 bases, J lost 5 bases, and 6 bases stayed unmatched. CDR3 residues: CASSSYDRGYQPQHF. The CDR3 DNA is TGTGCCAGCAGTTCATACGACAGGGGGTATCAGCCCCAGCATTTT.

The chain uses TRBV6-5 and TRBJ1-2; possibly TRBD1 for D (5 bases). The length of the CDR3 is 14 residues. Trimming took off 5 bases at V and 4 bases at J, with 14 bases between the two ends. The germline CDR1 and CDR2 sequences are MNHEY and SVGAGI. In DNA, the CDR3 is TGTGCCAGCAGTCCGGGCCGGGGCCTCTATGGCTACACCTTC. Amino acid sequence: CASSPGRGLYGYTF.

The genes are TRBV7-9 and TRBJ2-5, with 7 positions matching TRBD1. CDR1 SEHNR and CDR2 FQNEAQ come from the germline V gene (reference sequence). The CDR3 contains 15 residues. V trimming: 5 bases; J trimming: 3 bases; junction bases outside the gene matches: 9. CDR3 in DNA: TGTGCCAGCAGCCAGGGGGTTTCAGGGAAAGAGACCCAGTACTTC. Its protein is CASSQGVSGKETQYF.

For the CDR3, the DNA is TGTGCCAGCAGCCCACCGGACAGGGTCTCTGGAAACACCATATATTTT. Its protein is CASSPPDRVSGNTIYF. V is TRBV11-2 and J is TRBJ1-3; 8 bases fit TRBD1. Per the germline V gene, CDR1 is SGHAT and CDR2 is FQNNGV. The J segment lost 0 bases and the V segment lost 5 bases, leaving 6 bases of the junction unmatched. The CDR3 is 16 amino acids.

This chain joins TRBV6-5 and TRBJ1-6, with D possibly matching TRBD1 (6 bases). This CDR3 comprises 15 residues. Trimming pared 10 bases from V and 6 bases from J, leaving 19 bases between. Germline V gene data show CDR1 as MNHEY and CDR2 as SVGAGI. CDR3 sequence: CATPGDGEGNSPLHF. CDR3 sequence (DNA): TGTGCCACCCCAGGGGACGGGGAGGGTAATTCACCCCTCCACTTT.

The V and J genes are TRBV19 and TRBJ1-1; no firm D call. V dropped 10 bases and J dropped 2 bases, with 14 bases sitting between them. The length of the CDR3 is 13 residues. Per the germline V gene, CDR1 is LNHDA and CDR2 is SQIVND (reference sequence). The DNA of the CDR3 is TGTGCCACCGCCCGGACCCCCAACACTGAAGCTTTCTTT. Translated, it gives CATARTPNTEAFF.

This chain uses TRBV7-2 with TRBJ2-2; D gene unclear. Germline CDR1 and CDR2: SGHTA and FQGNSA. The CDR3 loop spans 12 amino acids. The V and J ends lost 4 bases and 11 bases respectively, with 11 bases between them. CDR3: CASSYHPSELFF. The CDR3 bases are TGTGCCAGCAGCTACCACCCGAGCGAGCTGTTTTTT.

This sequence joins TRBV11-2 and TRBJ2-7; D uncertain. The CDR3 runs to 18 residues. V lost 0 bases to trimming and J lost 2 bases, with 20 bases between them. Germline CDR1 SGHAT, CDR2 FQNNGV. For the CDR3, the DNA is TGTGCCAGCAGCTTAGATCTGTATGCGACCGTAGGGCCCTACGAGCAGTACTTC. Its translation: CASSLDLYATVGPYEQYF.